This entry lists 10 T cell receptor beta chains sequenced from one sample in a study of blood T cell repertoires in COVID-19. Libraries were prepared by immunoSEQ multiplex PCR; TCRdb keeps only in-frame clonotypes and omits some of them. The top ten clones hold under 3.5% of a sample with around 180,000 clones, 80% to 90% of them seen once. Specimen: peripheral blood. These TCRs come from a man between 60 and 75 years old with acute or convalescent COVID-19.

V and J are TRBV5-1 and TRBJ1-1, with 8 nucleotides matching TRBD1. Germline V lookup: CDR1 SGHRS, CDR2 YFSETQ. The CDR3 runs to 14 residues. V lost 5 bases and J lost 5; bases outside the gene matches: 8. Here the CDR3 DNA reads TGCGCCAGCAGTCCCGGGACAGGCTTTACTGAAGCTTTCTTT. Amino acids: CASSPGTGFTEAFF.

In this sample, this clone turned up a few times. The chain recombines TRBV9 with TRBJ2-2; a weak D match, TRBD2 (6 bases). The germline CDR1 and CDR2 sequences are SGDLS and YYNGEE. Trimming pared 4 bases from V and 5 bases from J, leaving 9 bases between. The CDR3 has 13 residues. CDR3 sequence reads: CASSQGGTGELFF. In DNA, the CDR3 is TGTGCCAGCAGCCAGGGAGGTACCGGGGAGCTGTTTTTT.

The chain combines TRBV12-5 with TRBJ2-2; D not certain. The V and J ends lost 8 bases and 0 bases respectively, with 13 bases between them. The CDR3 has 15 residues. The germline CDR1 and CDR2 sequences are LGHNT and FRNRAP. CDR3 sequence (DNA): TGTGCTAGTAAACCGGGTAGCCCGAACACCGGGGAGCTGTTTTTT. It translates to CASKPGSPNTGELFF.

This rearrangement joins TRBV4-1 to TRBJ1-2; D is uncertain. CDR1 and CDR2 from the germline V gene are MGHRA and YSYEKL. This CDR3 has 13 residues. Trimming pared 1 base from V and 3 bases from J, leaving 6 bases between. The CDR3 DNA follows: TGCGCCAGCAGCCAAGTACAGTACTATGGCTACACCTTC. The encoded protein is CASSQVQYYGYTF.

This sequence joins TRBV19 and TRBJ2-1, with 8 bases that match TRBD1. This CDR3 contains 16 residues. Germline assignment: CDR1 LNHDA and CDR2 SQIVND (reference sequence). V lost 5 bases, J lost 8 bases, and 14 bases stayed unmatched. The DNA for the CDR3 is TGTGCCAGTAGTTTGACTGTCGGACAGGGAGCCCATGAGCAGTTCTTC. Translating gives CASSLTVGQGAHEQFF.

In this sample, this clone turned up a few times. This rearrangement joins TRBV3-1 (or the pseudogene TRBV3-2) to TRBJ1-2; D gene unclear. The CDR3 loop spans 16 amino acids. V gave up 4 bases and J gave up 1 base, with 16 bases separating them. CDR1 LGHDT and CDR2 YNNKEL come from the germline V gene (reference sequence). The CDR3 sequence is CASSPTWMGSNYGYTF. The CDR3 region has the DNA TGTGCCAGCAGCCCCACGTGGATGGGGAGTAACTATGGCTACACCTTC.

The V and J genes are TRBV3-1 (or the pseudogene TRBV3-2) and TRBJ2-4; D is perhaps TRBD2 (5 bases). In germline, CDR1 is LGHDT, CDR2 YNNKEL (reference sequence). This CDR3 is 14 amino acids long. V was shortened by 3 bases and J by 2 bases, with 8 bases between the two germline ends. This chain's CDR3 is CASSHEGSKNIQYF. Here the CDR3 DNA reads TGTGCCAGCAGCCACGAGGGATCCAAAAACATTCAGTACTTC.

This rearrangement joins TRBV13 to TRBJ1-1; D call uncertain. The V gene's germline CDR1 is PRHDT and CDR2 FYEKMQ (reference sequence). This CDR3 has 12 amino acids. Between the trimmed V and J ends, which lost 3 bases and 11 bases, there was a span of 13 bases. This CDR3 reads CASSFTAAAAFF. CDR3 DNA: TGTGCCAGCAGCTTTACAGCCGCCGCGGCTTTCTTT.

This chain links TRBV9 with TRBJ2-3, with 12 bases that match TRBD2. CDR1 is SGDLS and CDR2 is YYNGEE in the germline V gene. The junction had 7 bases not matched to a gene; V was cut back by 7 bases and J by 1 base. CDR3 length: 16 residues. The CDR3 loop is CASHSSGRGGTDTQYF. The CDR3 DNA is TGTGCCAGCCACTCTAGCGGGAGGGGCGGCACAGATACGCAGTATTTT. The variable domain in full, with the rest retrieved from reference TRBV9 and TRBJ2-3, is DSGVTQTPKHLITATGQRVTLRCSPRSGDLSVYWYQQSLDQGLQFLIQYYNGEERAKGNILERFSAQQFPDLHSELNLSSLELGDSALYFCASHSSGRGGTDTQYFGPGTRLTVL.

The V and J genes are TRBV6-1 and TRBJ2-2; 13 nucleotides match TRBD2. Germline loops: CDR1 MNHNS, CDR2 SASEGT. The junction had 9 bases not matched to a gene; V was cut back by 4 bases and J by 4 bases. The CDR3 extends over 18 amino acids. The CDR3 bases are TGTGCCAGCAGTGTAAACAGTGGACTAGCGGGAGTCACCGGGGAGCTGTTTTTT. Protein: CASSVNSGLAGVTGELFF.